The 15 T cell receptor beta chains below were found in one sample sequenced in a study of blood T cell repertoires in COVID-19. Libraries were prepared by immunoSEQ multiplex PCR; TCRdb keeps only in-frame clonotypes and omits some of them. Of fewer than 250,000 clones listed, approximately 83% are singletons. Sequences were obtained from PBMCs or T cells enriched from blood (not recorded which). These TCRs come from a woman between 50 and 59 years old who had been exposed to COVID-19.

This clone was counted once. This chain uses TRBV24-1 with TRBJ1-1, with D maybe TRBD1 (5 bases). V was cut by 7 bases and J by 1 base, with 9 bases left in between. The CDR3 consists of 13 residues. CDR1 is KGHDR and CDR2 is SFDVKD in the germline V gene. The CDR3 region is CATRRGANTEAFF. In nucleotides, the CDR3 is TGTGCCACCAGAAGGGGCGCGAACACTGAAGCTTTCTTT.

The rearrangement joins TRBV10-3 to TRBJ2-1; 10 bases are a match to TRBD2. The ends lost 8 bases at V and 14 bases at J; junction bases unmatched: 6. The germline V gene has CDR1 ENHRY and CDR2 SYGVKD. This CDR3 region has 11 residues. The CDR3 protein is CAIGQGTSEFF. For the CDR3, the DNA is TGTGCCATCGGGCAGGGGACTAGCGAGTTCTTC.

The chain uses TRBV19 and TRBJ2-3; 8 nucleotides match TRBD2. The germline V gene encodes CDR1 LNHDA and CDR2 SQIVND (reference sequence). The trim removed 4 bases at V and 2 bases at J, leaving 11 bases unmatched. The CDR3 length is 17 residues. CDR3 DNA: TGTGCCAGTAGTAAGGGCCCGGGACTAGGGGACACAGATACGCAGTATTTT. Its translation is CASSKGPGLGDTDTQYF.

The chain has TRBV5-1 and TRBJ2-1, with D possibly being TRBD2 (7 bases). Germline V CDR1 and CDR2: SGHRS, YFSETQ. The ends were cut back, 1 base at V and 6 bases at J, with 8 bases in the middle. The CDR3 covers 13 residues. CDR3 nucleotide sequence: TGCGCCAGCAGCTTGAGGGGGGGCAATGAGCAGTTCTTC. Encoded protein: CASSLRGGNEQFF.

The rearrangement joins TRBV6-5 to TRBJ2-7, with 8 bases matching TRBD1. J lost 3 bases, V lost 0 bases, and 1 base had no gene match. Germline values: CDR1 MNHEY, CDR2 SVGAGI. The CDR3 covers 14 residues. The CDR3 spells CASSYSGTGYEQYF. The CDR3 DNA reads as TGTGCCAGCAGTTACTCGGGGACAGGCTACGAGCAGTACTTC.

The chain uses TRBV28 and TRBJ1-1; maybe TRBD1 (6 bases). The V gene's germline CDR1 is MDHEN and CDR2 SYDVKM. This CDR3 comprises 13 residues. V lost 10 bases, J lost 4 bases, and 16 bases lay in between. In DNA, the CDR3 is TGTGCCACCCGGAGGGGGGGTGTCACTGAAGCTTTCTTT. Its protein is CATRRGGVTEAFF.

V usage is TRBV24-1 and J usage is TRBJ2-1; D is unresolved. Per the germline V gene, CDR1 is KGHDR and CDR2 is SFDVKD. The CDR3 contains 15 residues. V lost 4 bases and J 2 bases, leaving 11 bases between the germline ends. The CDR3 loop reads CATSEGTVPYNEQFF. Written as DNA, the CDR3 is TGTGCCACCAGTGAGGGCACAGTTCCCTACAATGAGCAGTTCTTC.

This clone is a singleton in its sample. V is TRBV3-1 (or the pseudogene TRBV3-2) and J is TRBJ1-1; TRBD1 matches at 9 bases. Trimming cost V 2 bases and J 5 bases; bases outside gene matches: 9. The germline gives CDR1 LGHDT, CDR2 YNNKEL (reference sequence). The CDR3 has 16 residues. In DNA, the CDR3 is TGTGCCAGCAGCCAAACAGCAGGGACAGGGATGACTGAAGCTTTCTTT. Its translation: CASSQTAGTGMTEAFF.

This chain joins TRBV18 and TRBJ2-2; 13 bases line up with TRBD2. Losses at the gene ends were 6 bases for V and 0 bases for J; bases not matched to a gene: 4. The CDR3 is 17 amino acids. Per germline, CDR1 KGHSH and CDR2 LQKENI. The CDR3 coding sequence is TGTGCCAGCTCTCGGACTAGCGGGGGAACGAACACCGGGGAGCTGTTTTTT. Its protein product is CASSRTSGGTNTGELFF.

This chain uses TRBV4-3 with TRBJ2-7; D is possibly TRBD1 (5 bases). With 0 bases removed from V and 3 bases from J, the gap between germline ends came to 9 bases. The germline V gene has CDR1 LGHNA and CDR2 YSLEER. The CDR3 totals 14 residues. The DNA for the CDR3 is TGCGCCAGCAGCCAAGATACAGGCTACTACGAGCAGTACTTC. Amino acids: CASSQDTGYYEQYF.

This clone has a handful of counts. The J gene is TRBJ2-3, the V gene TRBV29-1; D might be TRBD1 (6 bases). Trimming removed 7 bases from V and 1 base from J, with 12 bases in between. This CDR3 has 13 amino acids. Germline V lookup: CDR1 SQVTM, CDR2 ANQGSEA. The CDR3 DNA reads TGCAGCGGAGCCGAGGGGGGCACAGATACGCAGTATTTT. The encoded protein is CSGAEGGTDTQYF.

V usage is TRBV4-3 and J usage is TRBJ1-2, with D possibly TRBD1 on 6 matching bases. Trimming removed 0 bases from V and 3 bases from J, with 14 bases in between. The CDR3 consists of 16 residues. The germline CDR1 and CDR2 sequences are LGHNA and YSLEER. The CDR3 bases are TGCGCCAGCAGCCAAGAAACAGGGATGACTGACTATGGCTACACCTTC. It translates to CASSQETGMTDYGYTF.

This chain connects TRBV5-1 to TRBJ1-1; TRBD1 might be the D (6 bases). V was clipped by 4 bases and J by 8 bases, with 15 bases between them. The germline gives CDR1 SGHRS, CDR2 YFSETQ. The CDR3 is 13 residues long. The CDR3 spells CASSTGLGTEAFF. The CDR3 DNA reads as TGCGCCAGCAGCACGGGATTGGGGACAGAAGCTTTCTTT.

The chain links TRBV28 to TRBJ1-1; possible D gene TRBD1, 6 bases. The length of the CDR3 is 17 residues. Germline V gene sequence: CDR1 MDHEN, CDR2 SYDVKM. V shed 3 bases and J shed 5 bases, with 22 bases lying between them. The CDR3 nucleotides read TGTGCCAGCAGTTTGGGGGGGGCGCGGGTGAGAGGAACTGAAGCTTTCTTT. Amino acid sequence: CASSLGGARVRGTEAFF.

This chain connects TRBV24-1 to TRBJ2-5; 7 nucleotides agree with TRBD2. The J segment lost 4 bases and the V segment lost 2 bases, leaving 6 bases of the junction unmatched. The CDR3 has 15 residues. The germline V gene has CDR1 KGHDR and CDR2 SFDVKD. CDR3 nucleotides: TGTGCCACCAGTGATTATCGGGGAGGGTTAGAGACCCAGTACTTC. Its translation: CATSDYRGGLETQYF.